What follows are 4 T cell receptor beta chains derived from one specimen sequenced in a study of T cells in Graves' hyperthyroidism and ophthalmopathy. It was RNA transcripts that yielded the amplified TCR beta CDR3 regions. An initial round of RT-PCR targeting the TCR CDR3 relied on the HTBI primer set. TCRdb reprocessed the multiplex PCR reads via MiXCR and lists one record per CDR3 protein. The sample holds some 250,000 distinct CDR3 sequences, roughly 15% seen once. Material for sequencing was blood. Receptors were obtained from a woman aged 45 to 65 with Graves' hyperthyroidism that later progressed to Graves' ophthalmopathy.

The chain joins TRBV10-2 to TRBJ2-1; TRBD1 matches at 8 bases. V was clipped by 7 bases and J by 2 bases; unmatched bases: 4. The CDR3 has 14 amino acids. Germline V gene lookup returns CDR1 WSHSY and CDR2 SAAADI. The CDR3 loop reads CASMAQGAYNEQFF. The CDR3 DNA reads TGCGCCAGCATGGCACAGGGGGCCTACAATGAGCAGTTCTTC.

This clonotype has at least ten counts. The rearrangement uses TRBV28 and TRBJ1-4; no clear D gene. V gave up 3 bases and J gave up 8 bases, with 10 bases separating them. The CDR3 is 13 amino acids. Germline CDR1 reads MDHEN; CDR2 reads SYDVKM. The CDR3 spells CASSLEAREKLFF. In nucleotides, the CDR3 is TGTGCCAGCAGTTTGGAGGCGAGGGAAAAACTGTTTTTT.

This clonotype was detected many times. V usage is TRBV11-3 and J usage is TRBJ2-2, with D possibly being TRBD1 or TRBD2 (5 bases each). With 5 bases removed from V and 5 bases from J, the gap between germline ends came to 15 bases. The germline V gene encodes CDR1 SGHNT and CDR2 YENEEA. The CDR3 is 15 residues long. The CDR3 here is CASSTRQTGTGELFF. DNA of the CDR3: TGTGCCAGCAGCACGAGACAGACGGGAACCGGGGAGCTGTTTTTT.

The chain employs TRBV6-2 or TRBV6-3 and TRBJ1-2; TRBD1 is a possible D gene (6 bases). Trimming shortened V by 7 bases and J by 5 bases, and 20 bases separated the two germline ends. The V gene's germline CDR1 is MNHEY and CDR2 SVGEGT. This CDR3 is built from 15 residues. Written as DNA, the CDR3 is TGTGCCAGCAACCCCACCGGACAGTTCGGGTATGGCTACACCTTC. This encodes CASNPTGQFGYGYTF.